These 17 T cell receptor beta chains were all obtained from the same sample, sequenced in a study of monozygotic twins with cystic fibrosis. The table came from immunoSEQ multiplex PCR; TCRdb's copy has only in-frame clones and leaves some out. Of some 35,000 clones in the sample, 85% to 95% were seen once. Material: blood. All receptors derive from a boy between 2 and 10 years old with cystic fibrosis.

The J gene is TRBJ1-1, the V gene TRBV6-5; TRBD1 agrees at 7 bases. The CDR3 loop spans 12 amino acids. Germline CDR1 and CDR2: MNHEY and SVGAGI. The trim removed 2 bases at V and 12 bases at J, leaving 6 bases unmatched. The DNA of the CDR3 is TGTGCCAGCAGTTACCAGCAGGGGGGGACTTTCTTT. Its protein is CASSYQQGGTFF.

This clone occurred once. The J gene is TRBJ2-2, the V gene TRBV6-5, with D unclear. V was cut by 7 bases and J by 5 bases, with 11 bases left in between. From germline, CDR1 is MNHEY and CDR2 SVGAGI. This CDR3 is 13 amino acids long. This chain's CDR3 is CASTQRETGELFF. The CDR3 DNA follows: TGTGCCAGCACTCAACGTGAAACCGGGGAGCTGTTTTTT.

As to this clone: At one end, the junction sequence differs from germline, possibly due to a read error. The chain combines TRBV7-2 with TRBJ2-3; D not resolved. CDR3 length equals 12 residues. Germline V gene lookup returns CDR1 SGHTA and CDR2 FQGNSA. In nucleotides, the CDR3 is TGTGCCAGCAGCCCCTTTCCAGATGCGCAGTATTTT. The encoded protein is CASSPFPDAQYF. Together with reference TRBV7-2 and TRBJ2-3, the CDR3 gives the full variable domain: GAGVSQSPSNKVTEKGKDVELRCDPISGHTALYWYRQSLGQGLEFLIYFQGNSAPDKSGLPSDRFSAERTGGSVSTLTIQRTQQEDSAVYLCASSPFPDAQYFGPGTRLTVL.

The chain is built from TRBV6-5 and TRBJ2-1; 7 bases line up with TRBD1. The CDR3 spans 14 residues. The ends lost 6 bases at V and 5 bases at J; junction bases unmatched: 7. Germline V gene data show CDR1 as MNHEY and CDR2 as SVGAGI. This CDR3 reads CASSPLTGDNEQFF. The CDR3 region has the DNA TGTGCCAGCAGCCCCCTAACAGGGGACAATGAGCAGTTCTTC.

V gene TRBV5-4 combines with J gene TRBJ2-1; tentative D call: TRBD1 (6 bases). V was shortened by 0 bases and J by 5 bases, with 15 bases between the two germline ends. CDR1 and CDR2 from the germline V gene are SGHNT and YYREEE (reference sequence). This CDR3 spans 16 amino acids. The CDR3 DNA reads TGTGCCAGCAGCTTGGGGGGGACACAATTTCACAATGAGCAGTTCTTC. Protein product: CASSLGGTQFHNEQFF.

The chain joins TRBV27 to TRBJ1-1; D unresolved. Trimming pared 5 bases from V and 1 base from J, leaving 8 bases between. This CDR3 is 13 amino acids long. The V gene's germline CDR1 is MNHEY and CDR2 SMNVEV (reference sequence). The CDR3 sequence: CASSPTANTEAFF. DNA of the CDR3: TGTGCCAGCAGTCCTACAGCGAACACTGAAGCTTTCTTT.

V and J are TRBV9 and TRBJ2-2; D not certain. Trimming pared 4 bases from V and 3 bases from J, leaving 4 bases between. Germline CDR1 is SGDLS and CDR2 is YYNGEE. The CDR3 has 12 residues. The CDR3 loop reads CASSLHTGELFF. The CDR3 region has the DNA TGTGCCAGCAGCCTCCACACCGGGGAGCTGTTTTTT.

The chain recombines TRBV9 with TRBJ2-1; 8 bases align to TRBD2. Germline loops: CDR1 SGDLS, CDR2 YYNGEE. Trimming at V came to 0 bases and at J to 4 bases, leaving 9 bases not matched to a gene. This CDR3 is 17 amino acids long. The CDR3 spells CASSVEGQAGVYNEQFF. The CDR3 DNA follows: TGTGCCAGCAGCGTAGAGGGTCAAGCGGGGGTGTACAATGAGCAGTTCTTC. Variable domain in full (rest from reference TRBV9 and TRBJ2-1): DSGVTQTPKHLITATGQRVTLRCSPRSGDLSVYWYQQSLDQGLQFLIQYYNGEERAKGNILERFSAQQFPDLHSELNLSSLELGDSALYFCASSVEGQAGVYNEQFFGPGTRLTVL.

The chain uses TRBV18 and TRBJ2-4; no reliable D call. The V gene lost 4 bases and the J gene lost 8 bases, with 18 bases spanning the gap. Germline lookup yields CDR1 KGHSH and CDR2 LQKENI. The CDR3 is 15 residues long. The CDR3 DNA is TGTGCCAGCTCACAAGGACGAACGCGATGGGACATTCAGTACTTC. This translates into CASSQGRTRWDIQYF.

CDR3 protein: CASSGGENIQYF. The CDR3 DNA reads as TGTGCCAGCAGTGGAGGGGAAAACATTCAGTACTTC. This chain links TRBV2 with TRBJ2-4; the D gene could be TRBD1 or TRBD2 (5 bases each). The CDR3 is 12 amino acids. V was trimmed by 4 bases and J by 5 bases, leaving 6 bases between them. CDR1 is SNHLY, CDR2 FYNNEI, per germline.

CDR3 sequence (DNA): TGTGCCAGCAGACCCGGGGGGCGGGGAAATAAAAACATTCAGTACTTC. It encodes CASRPGGRGNKNIQYF. The V and J genes are TRBV13 and TRBJ2-4; a weak D match, TRBD2 (7 bases). V was pared by 6 bases and J by 4 bases, with 19 bases between. Germline-derived CDR1 and CDR2 are PRHDT and FYEKMQ (reference sequence). The CDR3 runs 16 residues.

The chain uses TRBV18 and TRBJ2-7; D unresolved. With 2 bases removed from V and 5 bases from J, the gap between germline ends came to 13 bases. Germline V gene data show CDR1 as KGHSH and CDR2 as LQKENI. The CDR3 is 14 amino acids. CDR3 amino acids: CASSPFEGYDEQYF. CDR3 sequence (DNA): TGTGCCAGCTCACCATTTGAAGGTTACGACGAGCAGTACTTC.

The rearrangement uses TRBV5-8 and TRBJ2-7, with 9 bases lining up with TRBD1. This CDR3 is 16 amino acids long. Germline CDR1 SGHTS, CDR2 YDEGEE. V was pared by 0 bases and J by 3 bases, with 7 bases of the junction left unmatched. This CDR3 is CASSLGHRGLLYEQYF. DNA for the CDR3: TGTGCCAGCAGCTTGGGTCACAGGGGGCTACTCTACGAGCAGTACTTC.

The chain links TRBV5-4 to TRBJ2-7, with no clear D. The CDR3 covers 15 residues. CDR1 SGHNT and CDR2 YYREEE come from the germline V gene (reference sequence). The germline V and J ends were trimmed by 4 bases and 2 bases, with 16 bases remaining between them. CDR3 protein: CASSAWADYPYEQYF. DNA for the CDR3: TGTGCCAGCAGCGCCTGGGCGGATTATCCCTACGAGCAGTACTTC.

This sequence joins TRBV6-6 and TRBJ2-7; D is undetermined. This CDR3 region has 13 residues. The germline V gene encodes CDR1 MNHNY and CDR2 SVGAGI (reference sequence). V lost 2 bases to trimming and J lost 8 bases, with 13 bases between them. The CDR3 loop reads CASSYDLGPQQYF. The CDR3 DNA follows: TGTGCCAGCAGTTACGACCTAGGTCCCCAGCAGTACTTC.

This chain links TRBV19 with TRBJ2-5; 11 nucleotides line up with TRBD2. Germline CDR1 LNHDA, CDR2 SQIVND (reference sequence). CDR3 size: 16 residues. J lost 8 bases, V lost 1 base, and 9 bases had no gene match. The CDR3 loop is CASSIVSSGGPETQYF. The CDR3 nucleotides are TGTGCCAGTAGTATAGTCTCTAGCGGGGGGCCAGAAACCCAGTACTTC.

CDR3 in amino acids: CASSIGWDRGGNQPQHF. As DNA, the CDR3 is TGTGCCAGTAGTATAGGTTGGGACAGGGGAGGAAATCAGCCCCAGCATTTT. This chain joins TRBV19 and TRBJ1-5, with 10 bases that match TRBD1. V shed 1 base and J 4 bases; nucleotides not matched to a gene: 7. The CDR3 has 17 amino acids. CDR1 is LNHDA, CDR2 SQIVND, per germline (reference sequence).